Sequencing of this T cell receptor beta chain was carried out in a study of metastatic and nonmetastatic thyroid tumors. On the study more broadly: Across blood and tumor or nodule tissue, repertoires from malignant and benign thyroid patients were compared with one another.

For this clone: The antigen is not known.

Points from the study as a whole: Across blood and tumor, TCR beta diversity in malignant thyroid tumors was reportedly significantly higher than in benign nodules.

MiXCR was used by TCRdb to re-call the PCR reads. The sample consists of roughly 34,000 clones, 33% of them appearing once. No treatment of any kind had been given to any patient before thyroid surgery. This CDR3 contains 17 residues. V shed 4 bases and J 3 bases; nucleotides not matched to a gene: 6. Germline assignment: CDR1 SGHRS and CDR2 YFSETQ. The chain carries TRBV5-1 and TRBJ2-1; 14 nucleotides agree with TRBD2. The receptor was isolated from a female donor with papillary thyroid cancer or a benign thyroid nodule (not recorded which). Some clones in this sample may be carry-over from other donors' samples. Sequenced: tumor tissue. The CDR3 DNA reads TGCGCCAGCAGCCGGGGACTAGCGGGGGACCACTACAATGAGCAGTTCTTC. It is translated as CASSRGLAGDHYNEQFF. Full variable domain (rest looked up from reference TRBV5-1 and TRBJ2-1): KAGVTQTPRYLIKTRGQQVTLSCSPISGHRSVSWYQQTPGQGLQFLFEYFSETQRNKGNFPGRFSGRQFSNSRSEMNVSTLELGDSALYLCASSRGLAGDHYNEQFFGPGTRLTVL.